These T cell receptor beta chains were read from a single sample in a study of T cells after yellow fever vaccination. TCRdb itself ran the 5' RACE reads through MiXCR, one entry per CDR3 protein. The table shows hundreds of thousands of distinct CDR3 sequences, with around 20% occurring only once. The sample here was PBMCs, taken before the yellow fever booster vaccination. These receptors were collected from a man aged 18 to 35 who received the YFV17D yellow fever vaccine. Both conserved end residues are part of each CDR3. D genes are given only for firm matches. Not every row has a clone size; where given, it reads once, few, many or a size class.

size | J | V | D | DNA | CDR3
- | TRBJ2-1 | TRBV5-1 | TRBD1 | TGCGCCAGCAGCGCTGGACAGGGACGGGATGAGCAGTTCTTC | CASSAGQGRDEQFF
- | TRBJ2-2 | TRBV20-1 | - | TGCAGTGCTATGGGTGTAGAAGGGACGAACACCGGGGAGCTGTTTTTT | CSAMGVEGTNTGELFF
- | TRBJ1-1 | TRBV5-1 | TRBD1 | TGCGCCAGCAGCAGAGACAGGGGAGAGAACACTGAAGCTTTCTTT | CASSRDRGENTEAFF
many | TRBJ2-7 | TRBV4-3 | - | TGCGCCAGCAGCCAAGATGGTCACGAGCAGTACTTC | CASSQDGHEQYF
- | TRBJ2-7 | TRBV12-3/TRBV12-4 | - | TGTGCCAGCAGTCCCCGGGTGTTCCGGAGGTCCTACGAGCAGTACTTC | CASSPRVFRRSYEQYF
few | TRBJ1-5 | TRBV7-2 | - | TGTGCCAGCAGCTTAGACGGGGGGGAGCCCCAGCATTTT | CASSLDGGEPQHF
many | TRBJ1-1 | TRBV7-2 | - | TGTGCCAGCAGCAGGGGGACCGCGAACACTGAAGCTTTCTTT | CASSRGTANTEAFF
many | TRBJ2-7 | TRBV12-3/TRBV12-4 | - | TGTGCCAGCAGCGGGGGACGGACAACCTACGAGCAGTACTTC | CASSGGRTTYEQYF
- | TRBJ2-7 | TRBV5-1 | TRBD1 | TGCGCCAGCAGCACCGGGACAGGGGAGGCCGAGCAGTACTTC | CASSTGTGEAEQYF
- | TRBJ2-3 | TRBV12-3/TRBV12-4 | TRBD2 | TGTGCCAGCAGTTTAAGAATGACTAGCGGGGGGGATACAGATACGCAGTATTTT | CASSLRMTSGGDTDTQYF
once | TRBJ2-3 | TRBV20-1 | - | TGCAGTGCTAGTCCCACCGTCGGCACAGATACGCAGTATTTT | CSASPTVGTDTQYF
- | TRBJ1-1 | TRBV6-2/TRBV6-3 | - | TGTGCCAGCAGTTACGAAGGGACTGGGATGAACACTGAAGCTTTCTTT | CASSYEGTGMNTEAFF
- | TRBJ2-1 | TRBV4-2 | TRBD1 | TGTGCCAGCAGCCAATTCATGGGACAGGCCAACAATGAGCAGTTCTTC | CASSQFMGQANNEQFF
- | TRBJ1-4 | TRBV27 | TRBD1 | TGTGCCAGCAGCCCACTTAAGACAGGGGGGATTAATGAAAAACTGTTTTTT | CASSPLKTGGINEKLFF
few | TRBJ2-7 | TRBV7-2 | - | TGTGCCAGCAGGACTGCGGGACACAGCTACGAGCAGTACTTC | CASRTAGHSYEQYF
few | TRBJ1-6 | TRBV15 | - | TGTGCCACCAGCAGAGATCGGGATAATTCACCCCTCCACTTT | CATSRDRDNSPLHF
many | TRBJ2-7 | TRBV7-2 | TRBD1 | TGTGCCAGCAGCTTAGTCACAGGGGGCTCCTACGAGCAGTACTTC | CASSLVTGGSYEQYF
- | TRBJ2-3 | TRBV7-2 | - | TGTGCCAGCAGCTTTCAGGAGTCAGGAGGTGCGGATACGCAGTATTTT | CASSFQESGGADTQYF
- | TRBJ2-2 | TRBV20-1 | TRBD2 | TGCAGTGCCGACACCGCGGGAGGGGGCGGGGAGCTGTTTTTT | CSADTAGGGGELFF
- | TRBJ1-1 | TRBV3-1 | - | TGTGCCAGCAGCCAGGTCAGGGACACTGAAGCTTTCTTT | CASSQVRDTEAFF
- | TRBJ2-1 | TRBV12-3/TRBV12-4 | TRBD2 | TGTGCCAGCAGTTTTCGGGGGGTTTACAATGAGCAGTTCTTC | CASSFRGVYNEQFF